This T cell receptor beta chain was recovered during a study of blood T cell repertoires in COVID-19. Study-level background: Researchers got acute and convalescent COVID-19 samples from the United States, Italy and Spain.

V dropped 1 base and J dropped 6; count of bases not matched to a gene: 3. The CDR3 contains 13 residues. TCRdb keeps only in-frame clones here, not all; method: immunoSEQ multiplex PCR. The top ten clones hold around 6.9% of a sample with hundreds of thousands of clones, 89% of them seen once. The sequenced material came from peripheral blood. This clonotype was obtained from a man aged 55 to 70 who had recovered from COVID-19. V usage is TRBV12-3 or TRBV12-4 and J usage is TRBJ2-7; 7 bases align to TRBD2. CDR3 sequence: CASSLGLAAEQYF. CDR3 coding DNA: TGTGCCAGCAGTTTAGGGCTAGCGGCCGAGCAGTACTTC.